This T cell receptor (beta chain) was identified during a study of PD-1 blockade in mismatch repair-deficient tumors (dated by TCRdb to about 2017). Regarding the complete study: Between late 2013 and late 2016, the trial enrolled approximately 91 consecutive patients with roughly twelve types of mismatch repair-deficient cancer, all of whom had received prior treatment and were progressing. Deep sequencing of TCR CDR3 regions was used to track tumor-associated T cell clones in peripheral blood of patients responding to PD-1 blockade.

Library generation was performed with the immunoSEQ multiplex PCR assay. This is the immuneACCESS table as TCRdb keeps it, with only in-frame sequences that have V and J called. A part of the clones is gone; compared with another copy, unresolved V genes explain less than half, and the rest is unexplained. Across this sample there are roughly 14,000 clones, with almost 85% seen only once. Less than 20% of the sample goes to the ten largest clones. V lost 5 bases and J lost 2 bases; the stretch between them is 13 bases long. Via the germline V gene, CDR1 is SGHTA and CDR2 FQGTGA. Counted from cysteine to phenylalanine, this CDR3 has 14 amino acids. Only CDR3 DNA is held: 42 bases, read in frame from base 1. The time point label on this specimen signifies: peripheral blood before pembrolizumab. Mismatch repair deficiency in every enrolled patient was established by polymerase chain reaction or immunohistochemistry. TCR sequencing was carried out for three patients who responded to pembrolizumab therapy. In the phase II trial, pembrolizumab PD-1 blockade was tested prospectively in advanced mismatch repair-deficient cancers, no matter which tissue of origin the cancers came from. Peripheral blood T cell samples were gathered serially, both before PD-1 blockade started and at multiple time points afterward. The timing of each blood sample was reported as weeks after the first dose of pembrolizumab.

Concerning this clone: Its binding antigen is unknown. No base-level quality is on record; no much larger clone is a single base apart.

Broader findings and caveats from the paper: After pembrolizumab, tumor-resident clones, which were often undetectable in blood before treatment, expanded rapidly and then contracted, generally ahead of radiologic responses.

The chain was built from TRBV7-3 and TRBJ2-7, and perhaps TRBD2 as D gene, on 5 matching bases. The specimen was PBMCs, collected before pembrolizumab treatment. The sequence was collected from an adult with mismatch repair-deficient cancer. Here is the DNA: TGTGCCAGCAGCCCGACGGGATCCCCCTACGAGCAGTACTTC. This codes for CASSPTGSPYEQYF.